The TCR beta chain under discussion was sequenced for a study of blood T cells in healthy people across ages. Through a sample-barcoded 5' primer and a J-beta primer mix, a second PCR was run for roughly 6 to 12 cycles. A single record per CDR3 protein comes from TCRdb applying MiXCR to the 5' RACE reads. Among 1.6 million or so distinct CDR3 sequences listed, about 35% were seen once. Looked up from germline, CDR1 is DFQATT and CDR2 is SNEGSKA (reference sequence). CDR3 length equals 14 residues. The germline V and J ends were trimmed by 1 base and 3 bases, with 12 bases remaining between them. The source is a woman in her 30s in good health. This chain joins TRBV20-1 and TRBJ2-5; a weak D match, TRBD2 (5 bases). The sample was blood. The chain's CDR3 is CSARASGYEETQYF. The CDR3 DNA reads TGCAGTGCTAGAGCTTCGGGGTACGAAGAGACCCAGTACTTC.